The 32 T cell receptor beta chains below come from one sample, sequenced in a study of blood T cells in healthy people across ages. A sample-barcoded 5' primer and a J-beta primer mix were used in a second PCR of roughly 7 to 11 cycles. MiXCR, run by TCRdb on the 5' RACE reads, gives a single entry per CDR3 protein. The sample records some 930,000 distinct CDR3 sequences, 29% being singletons. These same data were also listed under a study on T cells of mothers and their children.

The sample consisted of blood. All receptors derive from a woman aged 40 to 50 in good health.

The chain combines TRBV6-2 or TRBV6-3 with TRBJ1-6; D unclear. Germline lookup yields CDR1 MNHEY and CDR2 SVGEGT. This CDR3 has 12 residues. V gave up 8 bases and J gave up 9 bases, with 11 bases separating them. In nucleotides, the CDR3 is TGTGCCAGCGGAAGGATGGTTTCACCCCTCCACTTT. Its translation: CASGRMVSPLHF.

This clonotype has a count of ten or more. This rearrangement joins TRBV6-1 to TRBJ2-5; D perhaps matches TRBD1 (6 bases). In germline, CDR1 is MNHNS, CDR2 SASEGT. The CDR3 totals 17 residues. The ends were cut back, 7 bases at V and 5 bases at J, with 26 bases in the middle. The CDR3 region is CASTPYWGPGLGETQYF. The CDR3 DNA follows: TGTGCCAGCACCCCCTACTGGGGGCCAGGCCTAGGGGAGACCCAGTACTTC.

A remark on this clonotype: A much larger clone sits a single nucleotide away, making a read error possible. The chain carries TRBV5-1 and TRBJ2-7, with 12 bases fitting TRBD1. The germline gives CDR1 SGHRS, CDR2 YFSETQ. This CDR3 spans 16 amino acids. CDR3 protein: CASSWELGQGAYKQYF. Written as DNA, the CDR3 is TGCGCCAGCAGTTGGGAGCTGGGACAGGGGGCCTACAAGCAGTACTTC. The variable domain in full, completed from reference TRBV5-1 and TRBJ2-7, reads KAGVTQTPRYLIKTRGQQVTLSCSPISGHRSVSWYQQTPGQGLQFLFEYFSETQRNKGNFPGRFSGRQFSNSRSEMNVSTLELGDSALYLCASSWELGQGAYKQYFGPGTRLTVT.

This clonotype was counted a single time. A junction boundary mismatches the germline segment, possibly from a read error. The rearrangement links TRBV10-3 to TRBJ2-1, with a tentative D call TRBD2 (6 bases). In germline, CDR1 is ENHRY, CDR2 SYGVKD. This CDR3 is 13 amino acids long. Here the CDR3 reads CATSEYGGNEQFF. The CDR3 region has the DNA TGTGCCACCAGTGAGTACGGGGGTAATGAGCAGTTCTTC.

This clonotype has a count of ten or more. The chain couples TRBV6-2 or TRBV6-3 to TRBJ2-3; 7 bases agree with TRBD2. The J segment lost 7 bases and the V segment lost 7 bases, leaving 11 bases of the junction unmatched. This CDR3 region has 14 residues. Germline CDR1 is MNHEY and CDR2 is SVGEGT. The CDR3 nucleotides read TGTGCCAGCACTTCTAGCGGCGGCGTTCATACGCAGTATTTT. Encoded protein: CASTSSGGVHTQYF.

The rearrangement links TRBV30 to TRBJ2-3; 9 bases match TRBD2. Per germline, CDR1 GTSNPN and CDR2 SVGIG (reference sequence). V shed 0 bases, J shed 3 bases, and the junction held 4 bases outside the gene matches. This CDR3 has 15 residues. The CDR3 reads CAWSVLAGWTDTQYF. CDR3 nucleotide sequence: TGTGCCTGGAGTGTGCTAGCGGGGTGGACAGATACGCAGTATTTT.

This clonotype was detected a few times. J is TRBJ2-5 and V is TRBV10-3; 12 bases align to TRBD2. Germline-derived CDR1 and CDR2 are ENHRY and SYGVKD. V lost 3 bases to trimming and J lost 4 bases; unmatched junction nucleotides: 9. The CDR3 has 17 amino acids. Here the CDR3 DNA reads TGTGCCATCAGTGATCCTAGCGGGGGGGCCAGGGCAGAGACCCAGTACTTC. It yields the protein CAISDPSGGARAETQYF.

This clonotype turned up a few times. V usage is TRBV29-1 and J usage is TRBJ1-2; the match to TRBD1 covers 12 bases. Germline CDR1 SQVTM, CDR2 ANQGSEA. This CDR3 region has 17 residues. Trimming removed 0 bases from V and 4 bases from J; junction bases left unmatched: 9. The CDR3 nucleotides are TGCAGCGTTGAAGATCCGGGACAGGGGGCATTCGGCTATGGCTACACCTTC. As protein: CSVEDPGQGAFGYGYTF.

About this clonotype itself: Possible read error: a much larger clone is one base away. This sequence joins TRBV6-2 or TRBV6-3 and TRBJ2-1; 10 nucleotides agree with TRBD1. Germline V CDR1 and CDR2: MNHEY, SVGEGT. V lost 7 bases to trimming and J lost 7 bases; unmatched junction nucleotides: 7. The CDR3 is made up of 14 amino acids. The CDR3 DNA is TGTGCCAGCACGAGACAGGGGGCAAGGAATGAGCAGTTCTTC. Amino acid sequence: CASTRQGARNEQFF.

This clonotype was recorded a few times. The V call is TRBV11-2, the J call TRBJ2-5; 10 bases line up with TRBD2. The CDR3 is 16 residues long. Germline assignment: CDR1 SGHAT and CDR2 FQNNGV. V lost 1 base to trimming and J lost 5 bases; unmatched junction nucleotides: 7. CDR3 DNA: TGTGCCAGCAGCTTAGGCGCAGCGGGGGGGCGGGAGACCCAGTACTTC. Translated, it gives CASSLGAAGGRETQYF.

Many counts were recorded for this clonotype. The CDR3 DNA reads TGTGCCATCAGTGACCGGACAGCTACCTATGGCTACACCTTC. Amino acids: CAISDRTATYGYTF. This rearrangement joins TRBV10-3 to TRBJ1-2, with a weak D call TRBD1 (6 bases). There are 14 residues in the CDR3. V was cut by 3 bases and J by 4 bases, with 12 bases left in between. From germline, CDR1 is ENHRY and CDR2 SYGVKD.

This clonotype showed up just a few times. In DNA form, the CDR3 reads TGTGCCAGCAGATACACCGATCACTACGAGCAGTACTTC. As protein: CASRYTDHYEQYF. This chain uses TRBV6-6 with TRBJ2-4; D gene ambiguous. The tail of the sequence fits TRBJ2-7 better, so the J call may be wrong. The CDR3 is made up of 13 amino acids. The germline CDR1 and CDR2 sequences are MNHNY and SVGAGI (reference sequence).

The gene calls are TRBV7-8 and TRBJ2-1, with a tentative D call TRBD2 (6 bases). The CDR3 loop spans 16 amino acids. V lost 1 base and J lost 4, with 14 bases in between. Germline assignment: CDR1 SGHVS and CDR2 FQNEAQ. As DNA, the CDR3 is TGTGCCAGCAGCTTAGGAGGGACTGGAGGTTACAATGAGCAGTTCTTC. Its translation: CASSLGGTGGYNEQFF.

The chain couples TRBV9 to TRBJ1-1; D is undetermined. Trimming removed 0 bases at V and 0 bases at J, with 6 bases between. The CDR3 contains 14 residues. Germline CDR1 reads SGDLS; CDR2 reads YYNGEE. The CDR3 sequence is CASSVEVVNTEAFF. The CDR3 DNA reads TGTGCCAGCAGCGTAGAGGTAGTGAACACTGAAGCTTTCTTT.

This rearrangement joins TRBV4-1 to TRBJ2-1, with D uncertain. The CDR3 runs to 13 residues. The germline CDR1 and CDR2 sequences are MGHRA and YSYEKL. Trimming left V 0 bases short and J 8 bases short, with 8 bases between. In nucleotides, the CDR3 is TGCGCCAGCAGCCAAGAATTCTTCGATGAGCAGTTCTTC. Translation: CASSQEFFDEQFF.

The chain combines TRBV10-3 with TRBJ1-1, with D perhaps matching TRBD1 (6 bases). Between the trimmed V and J ends, which lost 0 bases and 4 bases, there was a span of 12 bases. CDR1 ENHRY and CDR2 SYGVKD come from the germline V gene. CDR3 size: 15 residues. Here the CDR3 reads CAISESGRGGTEAFF. In nucleotides, the CDR3 is TGTGCCATCAGTGAGTCTGGCAGGGGTGGCACTGAAGCTTTCTTT.

V and J are TRBV18 and TRBJ1-4; the match to TRBD1 covers 7 bases. The CDR3 consists of 13 residues. The V segment lost 2 bases and the J segment 14 bases; nucleotides outside the gene matches: 8. Germline V lookup: CDR1 KGHSH, CDR2 LQKENI. The chain's CDR3 is CASSPGTEGTLFF. In nucleotides, the CDR3 is TGTGCCAGCTCACCAGGGACAGAGGGAACCCTGTTTTTT. The whole variable domain, remainder taken from reference TRBV18 and TRBJ1-4, is NAGVMQNPRHLVRRRGQEARLRCSPMKGHSHVYWYRQLPEEGLKFMVYLQKENIIDESGMPKERFSAEFPKEGPSILRIQQVVRGDSAAYFCASSPGTEGTLFFGSGTQLSVL.

Of note for this clonotype: The junction departs from germline at one end; a sequencing error may be responsible. CDR3 protein: CAVSAGGGRQPQHF. The CDR3 DNA sequence: TGTGCCGTCAGTGCGGGGGGCGGTAGGCAGCCCCAGCATTTT. The chain uses TRBV10-3 and TRBJ1-5; D possibly corresponds to TRBD1 (6 bases). This CDR3 is built from 14 residues. Per the germline V gene, CDR1 is ENHRY and CDR2 is SYGVKD.

This clonotype came up a few times. One end of the junction does not line up with germline, which may come from a read error. J is TRBJ2-4 and V is TRBV13, with 9 positions matching TRBD1. The J call is doubtful: the DNA matches TRBJ2-7 better. The CDR3 is 17 amino acids. Per germline, CDR1 PRHDT and CDR2 FYEKMQ (reference sequence). CDR3 amino acids: CVSSLRSPGQGYYEQYF. The CDR3 nucleotides read TGTGTCAGCAGCTTAAGAAGTCCTGGACAGGGGTACTACGAGCAGTACTTC.

As concerns this clonotype: The germline gene is not matched at one end of the junction; a read error may be the cause. V gene TRBV11-2 combines with J gene TRBJ2-3, with TRBD2 matching over 9 bases. The V gene's germline CDR1 is SGHAT and CDR2 FQNNGV. The CDR3 has 15 residues. The chain's CDR3 is CVSSLERGARDTQYF. Written as DNA, the CDR3 is TGTGTCAGCAGCTTAGAGCGGGGGGCCCGAGATACGCAGTATTTT.

This clonotype was picked up a small number of times. One end of the junction is discordant with germline, which a read error may explain. This chain joins TRBV28 and TRBJ2-7, with D uncertain. Germline CDR1 reads MDHEN; CDR2 reads SYDVKM. The CDR3 is 13 residues long. CDR3 DNA sequence: TGTGCCAGCAGTTTCGCGCTCACCTACGAGCGGTACTTC. Its protein product is CASSFALTYERYF.

Many counts were recorded for this clonotype. V and J are TRBV4-3 and TRBJ2-6, with D unresolved. The CDR3 runs 15 residues. CDR1 is LGHNA and CDR2 is YSLEER in the germline V gene. The V and J ends lost 0 bases and 2 bases respectively, with 5 bases between them. The CDR3 DNA reads as TGCGCCAGCAGCCAAGAAGTAGCTGGGGCCAACGTCCTGACTTTC. Encoded protein: CASSQEVAGANVLTF.

This clonotype has just a few counts. The J gene is TRBJ2-3, the V gene TRBV20-1; D perhaps matches TRBD2 (7 bases). Germline loops: CDR1 DFQATT, CDR2 SNEGSKA (reference sequence). The CDR3 loop spans 13 amino acids. Trimming took 3 bases from V and 5 from J, leaving 12 bases between them. The CDR3 sequence is CSARGGLLDTQYF. CDR3 coding DNA: TGCAGTGCTAGGGGGGGGCTGTTAGATACGCAGTATTTT.

V gene TRBV9 combines with J gene TRBJ2-1; TRBD2 agrees at 10 bases. This CDR3 contains 16 residues. The V and J ends lost 0 bases and 9 bases, in that order; junction bases with no gene match: 9. The germline V gene has CDR1 SGDLS and CDR2 YYNGEE. The CDR3 DNA reads TGTGCCAGCAGCGTAGGGGCCTCACTAGCGGGGAGTGAGCAGTTCTTC. Its translation: CASSVGASLAGSEQFF.

The chain recombines TRBV6-5 with TRBJ1-5; 8 bases are shared with TRBD1. The V segment lost 2 bases and the J segment 6 bases; nucleotides outside the gene matches: 0. Looked up from germline, CDR1 is MNHEY and CDR2 is SVGAGI. This CDR3 contains 13 residues. The CDR3 sequence: CASSYGQGQPQHF. In nucleotides, the CDR3 is TGTGCCAGCAGTTACGGACAGGGTCAGCCCCAGCATTTT.

This clonotype was counted ten times or more. J is TRBJ2-5 and V is TRBV7-3; 8 positions agree with TRBD2. V shed 5 bases and J 2 bases; nucleotides not matched to a gene: 7. The CDR3 covers 15 residues. Germline assignment: CDR1 SGHTA and CDR2 FQGTGA. CDR3 DNA: TGTGCCAGCAGCAGAGCGGGACTAGTGCAAGAGACCCAGTACTTC. This gives the protein CASSRAGLVQETQYF.

CDR3 sequence: CSARDIRDSSYNEQFF. CDR3 nucleotide sequence: TGCAGTGCTAGAGATATCCGGGATAGCTCCTACAATGAGCAGTTCTTC. The chain is built from TRBV20-1 and TRBJ2-1, with D perhaps matching TRBD2 (5 bases). Trimming cost V 0 bases and J 0 bases, with 12 bases left between them. This CDR3 contains 16 residues. CDR1 and CDR2 (germline): DFQATT, SNEGSKA (reference sequence).

This clonotype was detected only a few times. V gene TRBV15 combines with J gene TRBJ2-1; D gene uncertain. Per germline, CDR1 LNHNV and CDR2 YYDKDF (reference sequence). This CDR3 is 16 amino acids long. V was shortened by 0 bases and J by 2 bases, with 11 bases between the two germline ends. CDR3 protein: CATSRDSGGTYNEQFF. In DNA, the CDR3 is TGTGCCACCAGCAGAGATTCGGGCGGTACCTACAATGAGCAGTTCTTC.

Points on this clonotype: The junction differs from germline at one of its ends, possibly a read error. This rearrangement joins TRBV7-7 to TRBJ2-2; the D is unclear. The CDR3 spans 13 residues. Germline-derived CDR1 and CDR2 are SSHAT and FNYEAQ (reference sequence). The CDR3 DNA reads as TGTGCTAGCAGCTTAGGTTGGTCCGGGGAGCTGTTTTTT. Its translation: CASSLGWSGELFF.

In its sample, this clonotype was seen a few times. J is TRBJ2-3 and V is TRBV11-3; D is unclear. Germline V gene sequence: CDR1 SGHNT, CDR2 YENEEA. V was shortened by 1 base and J by 2 bases, with 13 bases between the two germline ends. CDR3 length: 16 amino acids. The CDR3: CASSLAGGHPTDTQYF. CDR3 bases: TGTGCCAGCAGCTTAGCAGGCGGCCACCCCACAGATACGCAGTATTTT.

This clonotype was detected a few times. The V gene is TRBV5-5, the J gene TRBJ1-1; 10 nucleotides match TRBD1. V gave up 3 bases and J gave up 4 bases; unmatched junction bases: 6. Looked up from germline, CDR1 is SGHKS and CDR2 is YYEKEE (reference sequence). This CDR3 has 15 residues. CDR3 residues: CASSYGTGDGTEAFF. The DNA for the CDR3 is TGTGCCAGCAGCTACGGGACAGGGGATGGCACTGAAGCTTTCTTT.

There are a few counts of this clonotype. The J gene is TRBJ1-5, the V gene TRBV20-1, with a weak D call TRBD1 (6 bases). This CDR3 contains 15 residues. Germline loops: CDR1 DFQATT, CDR2 SNEGSKA (reference sequence). V dropped 3 bases and J dropped 1 base, with 13 bases sitting between them. The CDR3 nucleotides are TGCAGTGCTAGGACAGGTCAAGGGAGCAATCAGCCCCAGCATTTT. This codes for CSARTGQGSNQPQHF.